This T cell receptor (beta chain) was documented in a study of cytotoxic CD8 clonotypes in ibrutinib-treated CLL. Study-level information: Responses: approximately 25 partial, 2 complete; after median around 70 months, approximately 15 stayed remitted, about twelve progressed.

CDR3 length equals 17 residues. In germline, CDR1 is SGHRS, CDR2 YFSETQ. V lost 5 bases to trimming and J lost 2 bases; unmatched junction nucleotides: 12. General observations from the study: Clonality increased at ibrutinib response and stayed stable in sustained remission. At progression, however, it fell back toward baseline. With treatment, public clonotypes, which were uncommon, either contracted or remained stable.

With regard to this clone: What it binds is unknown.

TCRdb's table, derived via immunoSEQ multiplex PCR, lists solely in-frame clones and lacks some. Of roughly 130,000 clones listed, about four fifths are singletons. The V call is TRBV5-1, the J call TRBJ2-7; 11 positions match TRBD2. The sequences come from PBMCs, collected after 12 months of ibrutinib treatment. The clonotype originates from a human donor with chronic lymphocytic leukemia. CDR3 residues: CASRTYSGTSGPYEQYF. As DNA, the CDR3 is TGCGCCAGCAGGACCTACTCTGGGACTAGCGGTCCCTACGAGCAGTACTTC.